These T cell receptor beta chains were read from a single sample in a study of blood T cell repertoires in COVID-19. Method: immunoSEQ multiplex PCR; TCRdb's copy keeps in-frame clones and lacks some. The sample has about 150,000 clones; approximately 86% are singletons. The sequencing sample was made of peripheral blood. Receptor source: a man in his 60s with COVID-19, enrolled during active disease. Both conserved end residues are part of each CDR3. A D gene is named only where the DNA matches it firmly. Not all rows give a size; the values are once, few, many and, for expanded clones, a class.

TRBD1 TRBJ2-3 - TRBV7-3 CASSSTGQGADTQYF TGTGCCAGCAGCTCCACCGGACAGGGGGCAGATACGCAGTATTTT
TRBD2 TRBJ2-1 few TRBV12-5 CASAPWTSGYNEQFF TGTGCTAGTGCCCCTTGGACTAGCGGCTACAATGAGCAGTTCTTC
- TRBJ1-2 - TRBV19 CASTAGFFYGYTF TGTGCCAGTACTGCAGGGTTCTTCTATGGCTACACCTTC
TRBD2 TRBJ2-7 once TRBV5-4 CASSYRGGADEQYF TGTGCCAGCAGCTACCGGGGGGGGGCGGACGAGCAGTACTTC
- TRBJ2-7 - TRBV11-2 CASSLVGQASYEQYF TGTGCCAGCAGCTTAGTTGGTCAGGCCTCCTACGAGCAGTACTTC
TRBD1 TRBJ2-5 - TRBV7-2 CASSPRTGEETQYF TGTGCCAGCAGCCCCCGGACAGGGGAAGAGACCCAGTACTTC
TRBD1 TRBJ1-2 - TRBV5-1 CASSLGTGVNYGYTF TGCGCCAGCAGCTTGGGAACAGGGGTGAACTATGGCTACACCTTC
- TRBJ1-1 - TRBV11-1 CASSTHYEAFF TGTGCCAGCAGCACCCACTATGAAGCTTTCTTT
TRBD2 TRBJ2-1 - TRBV18 CASSPRLTSGRDSEQFF TGTGCCAGCTCACCACGCCTGACTAGCGGGAGGGACAGTGAGCAGTTCTTC
TRBD1 TRBJ1-5 once TRBV2 CASIRDRGDQPQHF TGTGCCAGCATTAGGGACAGGGGTGATCAGCCCCAGCATTTT
TRBD2 TRBJ2-7 - TRBV18 CASSPVSGSPSYEQYF TGTGCCAGCTCACCCGTAAGCGGGAGCCCCTCCTACGAGCAGTACTTC
- TRBJ2-1 - TRBV18 CASSPPINRAFSNEQFF TGTGCCAGCTCACCACCTATTAACAGGGCTTTTTCCAATGAGCAGTTCTTC
- TRBJ1-6 - TRBV6-6 CASSPGQRNSPLHF TGTGCCAGCAGCCCCGGACAGAGGAATTCACCCCTCCACTTT
- TRBJ2-7 - TRBV11-2 CASSLSVRGSYEQYF TGTGCCAGCAGCTTAAGTGTACGGGGGTCCTACGAGCAGTACTTC
- TRBJ2-2 - TRBV6-5 CASREVRGAGELFF TGTGCCAGCAGGGAGGTCAGGGGGGCCGGGGAGCTGTTTTTT
- TRBJ1-6 - TRBV18 CASSRQDNSPLHF TGTGCCAGCTCCCGACAGGATAATTCACCCCTCCACTTT
TRBD1 TRBJ1-2 - TRBV9 CASSVVETGGVYGYTF TGTGCCAGCAGCGTCGTAGAGACAGGGGGCGTCTATGGCTACACCTTC
TRBD1 TRBJ2-1 - TRBV24-1 CATRIPGGEQFF TGTGCCACCAGAATCCCAGGGGGTGAGCAGTTCTTC
- TRBJ2-1 - TRBV7-8 CASSRGAAGNTNEQFF TGTGCCAGCAGCCGAGGGGCCGCGGGGAATACTAATGAGCAGTTCTTC
TRBD1 TRBJ1-1 - TRBV6-4 CASKGAKENTEAFF TGTGCCAGCAAGGGGGCTAAGGAGAACACTGAAGCTTTCTTT
TRBD2 TRBJ2-2 - TRBV9 CASRATSGANTGELFF TGTGCCAGCAGGGCGACTAGCGGGGCGAACACCGGGGAGCTGTTTTTT
- TRBJ2-2 - TRBV12-3/TRBV12-4 CASSFGVTGELFF TGTGCCAGCAGTTTTGGAGTTACCGGGGAGCTGTTTTTT
TRBD2 TRBJ2-5 - TRBV9 CASSVVGSGSGETQYF TGTGCCAGCAGCGTAGTGGGTAGCGGGAGTGGAGAGACCCAGTACTTC
TRBD1 TRBJ1-2 - TRBV7-8 CASSVPGQELYGYTF TGTGCCAGCAGCGTCCCGGGACAGGAACTCTATGGCTACACCTTC
TRBD1 TRBJ1-5 - TRBV4-3 CASSQERTGAGPQHF TGCGCCAGCAGCCAAGAGAGGACAGGGGCCGGACCCCAGCATTTT
- TRBJ1-2 few TRBV19 CASSLDRGYGYTF TGTGCCAGTAGCCTCGATAGGGGATATGGCTACACCTTC
TRBD1 TRBJ2-1 few TRBV4-3 CASSQRTGGNEQFF TGCGCCAGCAGCCAGAGGACAGGGGGCAATGAGCAGTTCTTC
TRBD2 TRBJ2-2 once TRBV4-1 CASSQDAGLTLRAGELFF TGCGCCAGCAGCCAAGATGCGGGACTAACTCTCCGAGCCGGGGAGCTGTTTTTT
- TRBJ1-1 - TRBV11-3 CASSFPQGEAFF TGTGCCAGCAGCTTCCCGCAGGGGGAAGCTTTCTTT
- TRBJ1-2 - TRBV18 CASSAGINYGYTF TGTGCCAGCTCGGCCGGGATCAACTATGGCTACACCTTC
- TRBJ2-7 - TRBV12-3/TRBV12-4 CASSSNYEQYF TGTGCCAGCAGTTCAAACTACGAGCAGTACTTC
- TRBJ1-5 - TRBV29-1 CSVSDSYSNQPQHF TGCAGCGTTTCAGATAGCTATAGCAATCAGCCCCAGCATTTT
TRBD2 TRBJ2-2 - TRBV4-3 CASSPGFAGGGTGELFF TGCGCCAGCAGCCCCGGTTTTGCGGGGGGAGGCACCGGGGAGCTGTTTTTT
- TRBJ2-3 - TRBV28 CASSAGPIITDTQYF TGTGCCAGCAGTGCTGGGCCCATAATCACAGATACGCAGTATTTT
TRBD1 TRBJ1-2 - TRBV12-3/TRBV12-4 CASSTRTGGYTF TGTGCCAGCAGTACCCGGACAGGGGGCTACACCTTC
TRBD1 TRBJ1-6 once TRBV7-2 CASSVGTVNSPLHF TGTGCCAGCAGCGTCGGGACAGTTAATTCACCCCTCCACTTT
- TRBJ2-7 - TRBV11-2 CASSLQGTYEQYF TGTGCCAGCAGCTTACAGGGGACCTACGAGCAGTACTTC
TRBD2 TRBJ2-1 few TRBV7-2 CASSSGWASGRAGEQFF TGTGCCAGCAGCTCTGGGTGGGCTAGCGGGAGGGCTGGTGAGCAGTTCTTC
TRBD1 TRBJ1-4 - TRBV7-6 CASSLATGTNEKLFF TGTGCCAGCAGCTTAGCGACAGGGACAAATGAAAAACTGTTTTTT
- TRBJ2-1 - TRBV6-6 CASLSRDRDFHNEQFF TGTGCCAGCCTATCTCGCGACCGGGACTTTCACAATGAGCAGTTCTTC
- TRBJ2-3 - TRBV7-3 CASSKGSSADTQYF TGTGCCAGCAGCAAGGGGTCTTCGGCGGATACGCAGTATTTT
- TRBJ1-1 - TRBV7-2 CASSPSGGLNTEAFF TGTGCCAGCAGCCCCAGTGGGGGCTTGAACACTGAAGCTTTCTTT
TRBD1 TRBJ1-1 - TRBV6-5 CASSGTGGRNTEAFF TGTGCCAGCAGCGGGACAGGGGGGAGGAACACTGAAGCTTTCTTT
TRBD2 TRBJ2-7 - TRBV3-1/TRBV3-2 CASSRHSGRQTYEQYF TGTGCCAGCAGCAGACATAGCGGGAGACAAACCTACGAGCAGTACTTC
TRBD2 TRBJ2-3 - TRBV10-3 CAISEGLAGGPTDTQYF TGTGCCATCAGTGAGGGGCTAGCGGGGGGACCCACAGATACGCAGTATTTT
TRBD1 TRBJ2-5 - TRBV6-5 CASKPWTGQETQYF TGTGCCAGCAAACCCTGGACAGGACAAGAGACCCAGTACTTC
- TRBJ2-5 - TRBV7-3 CASSPSWEETQYF TGTGCCAGCAGCCCCTCCTGGGAGGAGACCCAGTACTTC
TRBD2 TRBJ2-1 - TRBV11-2 CASSSRLAGNGRKFF TGTGCCAGCAGCTCACGACTAGCGGGGAACGGTAGGAAGTTCTTC
- TRBJ2-1 - TRBV7-2 CASSLAFHLKSSYNEQFF TGTGCCAGCAGCTTAGCGTTTCACCTCAAGAGCTCCTACAATGAGCAGTTCTTC
- TRBJ2-7 - TRBV19 CASSTTGNSYEQYF TGTGCCAGTAGTACCACCGGGAACTCCTACGAGCAGTACTTC
- TRBJ2-5 - TRBV19 CASSIERRETQYF TGTGCCAGTAGTATAGAGAGGAGAGAGACCCAGTACTTC
TRBD1 TRBJ2-6 - TRBV19 CASSRQGASSGANVLTF TGTGCCAGTAGCCGACAGGGAGCTAGCTCTGGGGCCAACGTCCTGACTTTC
- TRBJ1-6 once TRBV6-1 CASSDRGGDSPLHF TGTGCCAGCAGTGACCGGGGGGGAGATTCACCCCTCCACTTT